This T cell receptor (beta chain) was obtained from a study of blood T cell repertoires in COVID-19. Study details: Samples of COVID-19 (acute and convalescent) were obtained from the United States, Italy and Spain. T cells, B-cell-depleted T cells, or PBMCs supplied cDNA or gDNA.

The CDR3 sequence is 17 residues long. Methods used by the authors: The assay estimated nucleated cells by amplifying reference gene primers. The data were produced by immunoSEQ multiplex PCR, yet TCRdb's version contains in-frame clones alone and is incomplete. V, J and clone size were drawn from that table, and D and trimming were deduced from the DNA. The sample yields under 150,000 clones, around 90% seen once. The chain carries TRBV21-1 and TRBJ1-1. TRBV21-1 is classified as a pseudogene. This clonotype was sampled from a man aged 50-60 years with active COVID-19. Sequenced material: peripheral blood. For the CDR3, the DNA is TGTGCCAGCAGCAAAGATCGGCTGCTGGAGGGTCACACTGAAGCTTTCTTT. Protein: CASSKDRLLEGHTEAFF.